A single sample gave rise to the 17 T cell receptor beta chains below, sequenced in a study of blood T cell repertoires in COVID-19. Generated by immunoSEQ multiplex PCR, the TCRdb table keeps only in-frame clones and is missing some. The data hold approximately 300,000 clones, with approximately 83% observed a single time. Material for sequencing was peripheral blood. The receptors derive from a person between 65 and 80 years old with COVID-19, enrolled during active disease.

The chain uses TRBV5-1 and TRBJ1-4, with D perhaps matching TRBD1 (6 bases). Between the trimmed V and J ends, which lost 4 bases and 0 bases, there was a span of 25 bases. From germline, CDR1 is SGHRS and CDR2 YFSETQ. This CDR3 region has 20 residues. CDR3 loop: CASSRLAGNTGIATNEKLFF. DNA for the CDR3: TGCGCCAGCAGCCGGCTGGCTGGAAACACAGGGATTGCAACTAATGAAAAACTGTTTTTT.

The chain links TRBV21-1 to TRBJ2-1; the DNA was not compared with TRBD1, the D call given in the table. TRBV21-1 is tagged as a pseudogene. This CDR3 has 15 amino acids. The CDR3 nucleotides read TGTGCCAGCAGCATTTATGGACAGGGGAAGAATGAGCAGTTCTTC. This codes for CASSIYGQGKNEQFF.

The chain carries TRBV5-4 and TRBJ2-7, with D uncertain. Germline V CDR1 and CDR2: SGHNT, YYREEE (reference sequence). Trimming removed 0 bases from V and 0 bases from J, with 13 bases in between. CDR3 length equals 16 residues. CDR3 protein: CASSLGGRKSSYEQYF. DNA of the CDR3: TGTGCCAGCAGCTTGGGCGGCAGAAAGAGCTCCTACGAGCAGTACTTC.

The chain combines TRBV19 with TRBJ2-2, with D possibly TRBD1 on 6 matching bases. The V gene's germline CDR1 is LNHDA and CDR2 SQIVND (reference sequence). Trimming took 4 bases from V and 5 from J, leaving 17 bases between them. The CDR3 has 16 residues. The CDR3 DNA reads as TGTGCCAGTAGTAGGAAAACAGGGCCCGGGACCGGGGAGCTGTTTTTT. It encodes CASSRKTGPGTGELFF.

The V gene is TRBV5-5, the J gene TRBJ1-1; TRBD1 is a possible D gene (6 bases). The CDR3 spans 16 residues. Germline V lookup: CDR1 SGHKS, CDR2 YYEKEE (reference sequence). V was trimmed by 0 bases and J by 10 bases, leaving 22 bases between them. Here the CDR3 DNA reads TGTGCCAGCAGCTTGGATGGACTTGCGGGGGCGCGGGGAGCTTTCTTT. The encoded protein is CASSLDGLAGARGAFF.

The CDR3 loop is CASKFGQGGYGYTF. The CDR3 DNA follows: TGCGCCAGCAAATTTGGACAGGGTGGTTATGGCTACACCTTC. The chain couples TRBV5-1 to TRBJ1-2; 8 nucleotides match TRBD1. Trimming at V came to 6 bases and at J to 5 bases, leaving 9 bases not matched to a gene. Germline V CDR1 and CDR2: SGHRS, YFSETQ. The CDR3 runs to 14 residues.

CDR3 DNA: TGTGCCACCTTCTTTGGGGGGGGGCGTCGGACCCAGTACTTC. Its protein is CATFFGGGRRTQYF. V and J are TRBV6-5 and TRBJ2-5; tentative D call: TRBD2 (7 bases). CDR1 is MNHEY, CDR2 SVGAGI, per germline. There are 14 residues in the CDR3. The V gene lost 10 bases and the J gene lost 7 bases, with 22 bases spanning the gap.

The J gene is TRBJ1-5, the V gene TRBV7-2; D call uncertain. V was trimmed by 0 bases and J by 7 bases, leaving 7 bases between them. The CDR3 is 13 amino acids. Germline loops: CDR1 SGHTA, CDR2 FQGNSA. The CDR3 loop reads CASSLARVQPQHF. In DNA, the CDR3 is TGTGCCAGCAGCTTAGCACGGGTCCAGCCCCAGCATTTT.

The chain employs TRBV19 and TRBJ2-3, with D possibly matching TRBD2 (5 bases). The CDR3 extends over 13 amino acids. V lost 3 bases and J 5 bases, leaving 9 bases between the germline ends. Germline V CDR1 and CDR2: LNHDA, SQIVND (reference sequence). The CDR3 here is CASSMSREDTQYF. The CDR3 bases are TGTGCCAGTAGTATGTCCCGGGAAGATACGCAGTATTTT.

The rearrangement links TRBV6-2 or TRBV6-3 to TRBJ2-1; 9 bases fit TRBD2. V lost 2 bases and J lost 6; bases outside the gene matches: 2. Germline loops: CDR1 MNHEY, CDR2 SVGEGT. The CDR3 has 14 residues. In DNA form, the CDR3 reads TGTGCCAGCAGTTACGTAGCGGGAGTCAATGAGCAGTTCTTC. Translating it yields CASSYVAGVNEQFF.

The chain carries TRBV5-1 and TRBJ1-2; weak D call: TRBD1 (5 bases). The CDR3 has 15 residues. V lost 0 bases to trimming and J lost 13 bases, with 22 bases between them. Germline-derived CDR1 and CDR2 are SGHRS and YFSETQ. The CDR3 loop reads CASSLGGVRGPGCTF. In DNA, the CDR3 is TGCGCCAGCAGCTTGGGAGGCGTGCGGGGCCCGGGGTGCACCTTC.

V and J are TRBV12-5 and TRBJ1-2; perhaps TRBD1 as D (6 bases). Germline CDR1 is LGHNT and CDR2 is FRNRAP. Trimming shortened V by 4 bases and J by 10 bases, and 16 bases separated the two germline ends. The CDR3 covers 13 residues. The CDR3 DNA sequence: TGTGCTAGTGGTTCCGAGATACAGGGCCCCTACACCTTC. Translating gives CASGSEIQGPYTF. Drawing the rest from reference TRBV12-5 and TRBJ1-2, the complete variable domain is DARVTQTPRHKVTEMGQEVTMRCQPILGHNTVFWYRQTMMQGLELLAYFRNRAPLDDSGMPKDRFSAEMPDATLATLKIQPSEPRDSAVYFCASGSEIQGPYTFGSGTRLTVV.

The J gene is TRBJ2-7, the V gene TRBV7-2, with D uncertain. The CDR3 has 13 residues. Trimming took off 5 bases at V and 2 bases at J, with 10 bases between the two ends. CDR1 and CDR2 (germline): SGHTA, FQGNSA. The CDR3 spells CASSHLPPYEQYF. In DNA form, the CDR3 reads TGTGCCAGCAGCCACCTACCCCCCTACGAGCAGTACTTC.

This chain uses TRBV24-1 with TRBJ2-1; TRBD2 matches at 8 bases. The germline V gene has CDR1 KGHDR and CDR2 SFDVKD. CDR3 length equals 17 residues. The V and J ends lost 4 bases and 8 bases, in that order; junction bases with no gene match: 15. The CDR3 DNA sequence: TGTGCCACCAGTGACCGGGGACTAAGCGGGAGTCAGTATGAGCAGTTCTTC. It translates to CATSDRGLSGSQYEQFF.

The chain combines TRBV3-1 (or the pseudogene TRBV3-2) with TRBJ2-3; the match to TRBD2 covers 7 bases. The CDR3 has 17 amino acids. CDR1 and CDR2 from the germline V gene are LGHDT and YNNKEL (reference sequence). With V trimmed by 0 bases and J by 1 base, 7 bases remained unmatched. The DNA for the CDR3 is TGTGCCAGCAGCCAAGATCCTGGGGGGAGGGGCACAGATACGCAGTATTTT. The encoded protein is CASSQDPGGRGTDTQYF.

Details on this clone: This is likely a read error, given that the CDR3 carries no conserved phenylalanine or tryptophan at its end. The limits of the CDR3 on the DNA are not certain, so only TCRdb's listed CDR3 is given. This chain links TRBV6-1 with TRBJ1-2. Germline V gives CDR1 MNHNS, CDR2 SASEGT. The CDR3 spans 12 amino acids, including both terminal residues. CDR3 amino acids: CASSEAPVAYSI.

The chain joins TRBV9 to TRBJ2-5; 7 nucleotides line up with TRBD1. The V gene's germline CDR1 is SGDLS and CDR2 YYNGEE. The CDR3 length is 14 residues. Germline trimming cut 2 bases from V and 2 bases from J; bases unmatched to any gene: 3. CDR3 region: CASSVVTGQETQYF. The CDR3 coding sequence is TGTGCCAGCAGCGTCGTGACAGGGCAAGAGACCCAGTACTTC.